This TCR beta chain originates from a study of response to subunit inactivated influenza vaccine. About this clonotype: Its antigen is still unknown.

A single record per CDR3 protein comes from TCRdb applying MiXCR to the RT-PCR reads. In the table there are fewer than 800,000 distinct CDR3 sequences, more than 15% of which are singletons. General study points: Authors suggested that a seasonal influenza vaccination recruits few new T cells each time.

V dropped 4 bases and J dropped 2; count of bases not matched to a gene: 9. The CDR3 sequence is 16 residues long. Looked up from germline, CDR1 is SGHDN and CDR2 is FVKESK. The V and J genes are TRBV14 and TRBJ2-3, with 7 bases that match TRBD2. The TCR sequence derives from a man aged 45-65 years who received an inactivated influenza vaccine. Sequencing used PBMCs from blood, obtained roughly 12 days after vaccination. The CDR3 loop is CASSLKTGGLTDTQYF. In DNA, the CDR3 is TGTGCCAGCAGCCTAAAGACGGGGGGACTCACAGATACGCAGTATTTT.